This TCR beta chain was identified in a study of early T cells in non-severe SARS-CoV-2 infection. This clonotype has at least ten counts. A single record per CDR3 protein comes from TCRdb applying MiXCR to the 5' RACE reads. This table has 70,000 or so distinct CDR3 sequences, 12% appearing once. Per germline, CDR1 SEHNR and CDR2 FQNEAQ (reference sequence). The CDR3 is 14 residues long. The ends were cut back, 3 bases at V and 7 bases at J, with 14 bases in the middle. The material sequenced was whole blood. The chain uses TRBV7-9 and TRBJ2-3; no clear D gene. This TCR came from an adult who was a healthcare worker with PCR-confirmed SARS-CoV-2 infection or an uninfected control (not recorded which). This CDR3 reads CASSLESASYTQYF. For the CDR3, the DNA is TGTGCCAGCAGCTTGGAAAGCGCCTCATATACGCAGTATTTT.